Listed below are T cell receptor beta chains from one sample, sequenced in a study of T cells expressing NK-cell markers. TCRdb re-called the 5' RACE reads and catalogs CDR3 proteins one per entry, DNA excluded. This table holds 550,000 or so distinct CDR3 sequences. The specimen was blood T cells: a sorted CD56 or NKG2C T cell subset, CD4+ or CD8+ T cells, or bulk PBMC T cells (not recorded which). All receptors derive from a man aged 18 to 29 in good health. Each CDR3 is given with its conserved first and last residue. Fields, in order: J gene, V gene, CDR3 protein.

j_gene: TRBJ2-5
v_gene: TRBV20-1
CDR3aa: CSAQNGREGQKKTQYF

j_gene: TRBJ2-1
v_gene: TRBV2
CDR3aa: CASSEGLQEQFF

j_gene: TRBJ1-1
v_gene: TRBV21-1
CDR3aa: CASSIRASVGGLGEAFF

j_gene: TRBJ2-1
v_gene: TRBV28
CDR3aa: CASSFPDSFNFPYNEQFF

j_gene: TRBJ2-5
v_gene: TRBV20-1
CDR3aa: CSAGQTSGNQGETQYF

j_gene: TRBJ2-7
v_gene: TRBV7-2
CDR3aa: CASSSRGNEQYF

j_gene: TRBJ2-1
v_gene: TRBV12-3/TRBV12-4
CDR3aa: CASSLGASSINEQFF

j_gene: TRBJ2-7
v_gene: TRBV25-1
CDR3aa: CASSDRVHEQYF

j_gene: TRBJ1-1
v_gene: TRBV7-8
CDR3aa: CASSLGFLGGQTEAFF

j_gene: TRBJ1-2
v_gene: TRBV12-3/TRBV12-4
CDR3aa: CASRSTGTGNGYTF

j_gene: TRBJ1-2
v_gene: TRBV7-2
CDR3aa: CASSLRTGDASVYGYTF

j_gene: TRBJ2-1
v_gene: TRBV14
CDR3aa: CASSPTGRGINEQFF

j_gene: TRBJ1-2
v_gene: TRBV5-1
CDR3aa: CASSFLQGNYGYTF

j_gene: TRBJ2-2
v_gene: TRBV7-2
CDR3aa: CASSLGTGPAGELFF

j_gene: TRBJ2-3
v_gene: TRBV29-1
CDR3aa: CSVEGFDTQYF

j_gene: TRBJ2-2
v_gene: TRBV21-1
CDR3aa: CASSNGLAGFCGELFF

j_gene: TRBJ2-1
v_gene: TRBV19
CDR3aa: CASNIAGSYNEQFF

j_gene: TRBJ2-1
v_gene: TRBV29-1
CDR3aa: CSVQSQGHEQFF

j_gene: TRBJ2-6
v_gene: TRBV20-1
CDR3aa: CSARGVGANVLTF

j_gene: TRBJ1-5
v_gene: TRBV28
CDR3aa: CASSLIGDSNQPQHF